This section outlines one T cell receptor (beta chain) sequence together with its context. Its specificity is unknown. Here the CDR3 omits its conserved ending phenylalanine or tryptophan, so a read error is the likely source. The DNA is omitted, as the CDR3 cannot be located on it reliably, and the CDR3 follows TCRdb's listing. The data belong to a study of CD8+CD57+ T cells in acquired aplastic anemia. In the study overall: Sorted CD4+ and CD8+ cells gave an average of approximately 3 ug of DNA.

Whole-study findings and limits: It was found that 25 to 35 CD8+ CDR3 sequences were shared between patients and controls. Between patients and controls, CD8+ Simpson's diversity did not vary significantly.

Genomic DNA served as template for TCR beta VDJ and CDR3 profiling. From the reads, TCRdb called clonotypes with MiXCR, one entry per CDR3 protein. The sample includes roughly 250,000 distinct CDR3 sequences, approximately 82% of them seen just once. An expansion of CD8+CD57+ cells by flow cytometry had been shown in patients chosen for sequencing. Patients had not yet gotten any therapy when their blood was taken for sampling. The CDR3 contains 13 residues when both ends are counted. Germline assignment: CDR1 SGDLS and CDR2 YYNGEE. The sequenced sample consisted of sorted CD4+, CD8+, or CD8+CD57+ T cells (not recorded which) from PBMCs. This chain uses TRBV9 with TRBJ2-1; the listed D gene, TRBD1, was not tested against the DNA. This clonotype was sampled from a human donor with aplastic anemia. The chain's CDR3 is CASSDGGLQEQNI.